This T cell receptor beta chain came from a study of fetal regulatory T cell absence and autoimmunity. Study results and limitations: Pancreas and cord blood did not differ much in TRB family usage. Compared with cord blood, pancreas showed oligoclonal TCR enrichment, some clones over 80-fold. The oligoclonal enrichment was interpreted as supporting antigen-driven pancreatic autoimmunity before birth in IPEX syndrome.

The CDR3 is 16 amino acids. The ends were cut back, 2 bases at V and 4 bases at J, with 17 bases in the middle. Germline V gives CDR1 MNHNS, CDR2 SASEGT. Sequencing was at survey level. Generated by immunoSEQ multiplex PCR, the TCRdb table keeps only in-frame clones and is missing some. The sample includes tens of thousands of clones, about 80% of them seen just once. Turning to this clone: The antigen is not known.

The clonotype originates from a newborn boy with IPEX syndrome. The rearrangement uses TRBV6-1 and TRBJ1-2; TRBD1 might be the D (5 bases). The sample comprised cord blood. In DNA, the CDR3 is TGTGCCAGCAGTGAACCGGGGCCGATACCCCCCTATGGCTACACCTTC. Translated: CASSEPGPIPPYGYTF.